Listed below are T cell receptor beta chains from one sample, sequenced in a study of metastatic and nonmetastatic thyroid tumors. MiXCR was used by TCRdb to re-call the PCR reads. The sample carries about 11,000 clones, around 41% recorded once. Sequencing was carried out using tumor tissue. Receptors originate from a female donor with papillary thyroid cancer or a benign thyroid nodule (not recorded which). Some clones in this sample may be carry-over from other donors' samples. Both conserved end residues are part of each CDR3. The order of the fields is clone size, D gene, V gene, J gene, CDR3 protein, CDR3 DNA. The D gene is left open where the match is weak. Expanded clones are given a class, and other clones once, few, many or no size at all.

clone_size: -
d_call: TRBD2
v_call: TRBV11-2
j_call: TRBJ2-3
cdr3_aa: CASSHSGGTNTQYF
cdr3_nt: TGTGCCAGCAGCCACAGCGGGGGGACAAATACGCAGTATTTT

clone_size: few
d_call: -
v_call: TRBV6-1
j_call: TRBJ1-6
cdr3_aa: CASRAPDGSSSPLHF
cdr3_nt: TGTGCCAGCAGGGCACCGGACGGTTCTTCATCACCCCTCCACTTT

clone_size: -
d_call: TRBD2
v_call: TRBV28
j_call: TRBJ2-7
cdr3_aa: CASRLPGTSYEQYF
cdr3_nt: TGTGCCAGCAGGCTACCCGGGACTAGCTACGAGCAGTACTTC

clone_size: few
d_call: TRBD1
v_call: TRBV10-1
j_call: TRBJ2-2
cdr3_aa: CAIRGQAPNTGELFF
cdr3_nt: TGCGCCATCAGAGGACAGGCGCCGAACACCGGGGAGCTGTTTTTT

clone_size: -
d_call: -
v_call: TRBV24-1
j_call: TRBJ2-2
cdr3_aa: CATSVRNANTGELFF
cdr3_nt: TGTGCCACCAGTGTGAGAAACGCTAACACCGGGGAGCTGTTTTTT

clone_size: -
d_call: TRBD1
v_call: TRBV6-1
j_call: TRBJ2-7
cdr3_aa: CASRDRDTYEQYF
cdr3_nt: TGTGCCAGTAGGGACAGGGATACCTACGAGCAGTACTTC

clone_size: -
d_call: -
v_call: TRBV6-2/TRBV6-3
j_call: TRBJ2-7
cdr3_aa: CASSYSGESSYEQYF
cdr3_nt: TGTGCCAGCAGTTACTCGGGGGAAAGCTCCTACGAGCAGTACTTC

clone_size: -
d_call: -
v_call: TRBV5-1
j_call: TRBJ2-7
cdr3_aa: CASSSSPGGYEQYF
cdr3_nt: TGCGCCAGCAGCTCTAGCCCCGGTGGTTACGAGCAGTACTTC

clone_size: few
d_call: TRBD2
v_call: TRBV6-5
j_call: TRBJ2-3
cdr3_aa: CASSYSLLAGHTDTQYF
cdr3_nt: TGTGCCAGCAGTTACTCGCTGCTAGCGGGACATACAGATACGCAGTATTTT

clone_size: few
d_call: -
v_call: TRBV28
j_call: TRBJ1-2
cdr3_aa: CASTLEGKAGYTF
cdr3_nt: TGTGCCAGCACCTTGGAGGGAAAGGCTGGCTACACCTTC

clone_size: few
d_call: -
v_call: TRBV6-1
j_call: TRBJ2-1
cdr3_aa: CASDRQGSKGNEQFF
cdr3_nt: TGTGCCAGCGATAGGCAGGGAAGTAAGGGAAATGAGCAGTTCTTC

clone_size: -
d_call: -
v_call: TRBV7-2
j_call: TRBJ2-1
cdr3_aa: CASSVAGTYNEQFF
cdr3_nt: TGTGCCAGCAGCGTAGCCGGTACCTACAATGAGCAGTTCTTC

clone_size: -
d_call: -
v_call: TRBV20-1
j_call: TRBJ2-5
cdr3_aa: CSARDPGIRETQYF
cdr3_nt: TGCAGTGCTAGAGATCCCGGGATCAGAGAGACCCAGTACTTC

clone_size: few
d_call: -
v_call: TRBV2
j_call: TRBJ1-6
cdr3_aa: CASSEYGENSPLHF
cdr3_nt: TGTGCCAGCAGTGAATACGGCGAAAATTCACCCCTCCACTTT

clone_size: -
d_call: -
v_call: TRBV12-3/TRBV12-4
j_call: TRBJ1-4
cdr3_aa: CASSFSLQGHEKLFF
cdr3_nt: TGTGCCAGCAGTTTCTCTCTGCAGGGGCATGAAAAACTGTTTTTT

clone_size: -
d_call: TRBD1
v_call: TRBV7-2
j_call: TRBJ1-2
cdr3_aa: CASSLVGTGNGYTF
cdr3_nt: TGTGCCAGCAGCTTAGTGGGGACAGGGAATGGCTACACCTTC

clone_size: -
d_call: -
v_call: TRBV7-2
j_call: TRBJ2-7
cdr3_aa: CASSPRLGSYVQYF
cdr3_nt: TGTGCCAGCAGCCCCCGGCTGGGTTCCTACGTGCAGTACTTC

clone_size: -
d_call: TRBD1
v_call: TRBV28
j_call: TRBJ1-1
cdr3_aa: CASSGRDSNTEAFF
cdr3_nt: TGTGCCAGCAGTGGCCGGGACAGTAACACTGAAGCTTTCTTT

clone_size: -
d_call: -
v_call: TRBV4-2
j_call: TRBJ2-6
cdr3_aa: CASSQELLWNSGANVLTF
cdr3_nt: TGTGCCAGCAGCCAAGAACTCCTGTGGAACTCTGGGGCCAACGTCCTGACTTTC

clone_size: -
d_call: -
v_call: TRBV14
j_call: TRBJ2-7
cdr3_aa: CASSPYGQGDYEQYF
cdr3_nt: TGTGCCAGCAGCCCTTACGGGCAAGGCGACTACGAGCAGTACTTC

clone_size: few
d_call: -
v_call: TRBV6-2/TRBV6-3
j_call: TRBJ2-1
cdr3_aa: CASLRIGSSYNEQFF
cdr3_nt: TGTGCCAGCCTTCGGATCGGGTCCTCCTACAATGAGCAGTTCTTC

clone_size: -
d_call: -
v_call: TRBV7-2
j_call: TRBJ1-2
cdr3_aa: CASSFLGYGYTF
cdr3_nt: TGTGCCAGCAGCTTTTTGGGATATGGCTACACCTTC